This T cell receptor beta chain was sequenced during a study of blood T cell repertoires in COVID-19. As for the study in general: T cells, B-cell-depleted T cells, or PBMCs provided the cDNA or gDNA that served as material.

Ages ranged from 18 to 89 years, with residence in 24 US areas. Membership in each cohort depended on participant-reported clinical history. Recovered status applied to Cohort 3 donors who had two consecutive negative PCRs. It also applied to those with clearance or with symptom resolution. The CDR3 has 12 residues. The V end was cut by 2 bases, the J end by 7 bases, with 12 bases between. The V gene's germline CDR1 is GTSNPN and CDR2 SVGIG (reference sequence). Using immunoSEQ multiplex PCR, the repertoire was profiled, and TCRdb retains in-frame clones only, with some absent. The sample records under 300,000 clones, 88% being singletons.

V usage is TRBV30 and J usage is TRBJ2-7; D may be TRBD2 (5 bases). The sequence derives from a woman aged 45 to 65 who had recovered from COVID-19. The sequenced sample was PBMCs or T cells enriched from blood (not recorded which). The DNA of the CDR3 is TGTGCCTGGAGTCGCCTAGCATGGGAGCAGTACTTC. As protein: CAWSRLAWEQYF.